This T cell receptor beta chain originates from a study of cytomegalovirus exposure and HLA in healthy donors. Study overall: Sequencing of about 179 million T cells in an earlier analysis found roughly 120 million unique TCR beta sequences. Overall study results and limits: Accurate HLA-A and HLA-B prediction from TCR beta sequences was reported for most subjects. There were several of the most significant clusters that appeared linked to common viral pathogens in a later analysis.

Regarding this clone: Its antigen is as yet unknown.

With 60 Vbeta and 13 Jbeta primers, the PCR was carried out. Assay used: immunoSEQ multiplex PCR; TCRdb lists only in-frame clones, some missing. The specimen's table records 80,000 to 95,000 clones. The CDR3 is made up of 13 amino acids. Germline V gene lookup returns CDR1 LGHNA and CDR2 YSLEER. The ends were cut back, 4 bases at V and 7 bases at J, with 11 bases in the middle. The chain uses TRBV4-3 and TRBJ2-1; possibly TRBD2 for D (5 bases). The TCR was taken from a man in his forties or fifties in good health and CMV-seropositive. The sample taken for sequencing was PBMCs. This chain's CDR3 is CASSLVPGNEQFF. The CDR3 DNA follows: TGCGCCAGCAGCCTCGTCCCGGGGAATGAGCAGTTCTTC.